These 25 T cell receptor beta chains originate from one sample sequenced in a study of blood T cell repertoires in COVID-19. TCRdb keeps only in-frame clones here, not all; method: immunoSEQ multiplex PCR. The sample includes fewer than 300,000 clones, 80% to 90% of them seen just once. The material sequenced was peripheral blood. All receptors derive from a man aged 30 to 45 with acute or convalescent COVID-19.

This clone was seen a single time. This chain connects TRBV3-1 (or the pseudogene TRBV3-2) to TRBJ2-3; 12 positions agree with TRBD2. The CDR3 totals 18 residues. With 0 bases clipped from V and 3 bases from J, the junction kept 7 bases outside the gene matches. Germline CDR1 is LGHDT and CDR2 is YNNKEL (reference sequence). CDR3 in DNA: TGTGCCAGCAGCCAAGATATCCCTAGCGGGGGGGCGACAGATACGCAGTATTTT. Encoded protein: CASSQDIPSGGATDTQYF.

CDR3 in amino acids: CASSYGSGGNQPQHF. The CDR3 DNA follows: TGCGCCAGCAGTTATGGGTCAGGGGGAAATCAGCCCCAGCATTTT. The chain has TRBV5-1 and TRBJ1-5, with 7 bases aligning to TRBD1. Trimming removed 5 bases from V and 4 bases from J; junction bases left unmatched: 9. This CDR3 contains 15 residues. Germline loops: CDR1 SGHRS, CDR2 YFSETQ.

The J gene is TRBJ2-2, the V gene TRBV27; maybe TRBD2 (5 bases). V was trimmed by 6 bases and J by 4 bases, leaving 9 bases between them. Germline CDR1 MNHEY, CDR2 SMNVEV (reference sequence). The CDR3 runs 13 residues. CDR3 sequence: CASRRGFTGELFF. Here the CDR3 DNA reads TGTGCCAGCAGAAGAGGGTTCACCGGGGAGCTGTTTTTT.

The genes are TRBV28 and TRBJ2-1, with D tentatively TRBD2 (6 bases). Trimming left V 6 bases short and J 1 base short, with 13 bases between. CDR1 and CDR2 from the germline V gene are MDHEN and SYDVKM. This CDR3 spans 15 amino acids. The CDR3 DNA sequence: TGTGCCAGCAGCCCCACTAGCTTGTCCTACAATGAGCAGTTCTTC. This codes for CASSPTSLSYNEQFF.

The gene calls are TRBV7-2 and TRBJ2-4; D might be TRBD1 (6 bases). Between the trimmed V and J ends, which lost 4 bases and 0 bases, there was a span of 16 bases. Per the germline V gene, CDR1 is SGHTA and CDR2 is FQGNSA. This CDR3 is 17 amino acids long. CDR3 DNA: TGTGCCAGCAGCTCCGATGGACAGTCACTAGCCAAAAACATTCAGTACTTC. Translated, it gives CASSSDGQSLAKNIQYF.

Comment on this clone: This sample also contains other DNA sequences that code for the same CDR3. Written as DNA, the CDR3 is TGTGCCAGCAGTGAAGGGAGGAGCTCCTACAATGAGCAGTTCTTC. Translating it yields CASSEGRSSYNEQFF. The chain carries TRBV2 and TRBJ2-1, with D maybe TRBD2 (5 bases). CDR3 size: 15 residues. Germline-derived CDR1 and CDR2 are SNHLY and FYNNEI. V was cut by 1 base and J by 0 bases, with 7 bases left in between.

CDR3 sequence reads: CASIRTGGSYEQYF. The CDR3 nucleotides are TGTGCCAGCATCCGGACAGGGGGCAGCTACGAGCAGTACTTC. The chain is built from TRBV25-1 and TRBJ2-7; 11 bases agree with TRBD1. CDR1 and CDR2 (germline): MGHDK, SYGVNS. The CDR3 is made up of 14 amino acids. Trimming at V came to 7 bases and at J to 3 bases, leaving 5 bases not matched to a gene.

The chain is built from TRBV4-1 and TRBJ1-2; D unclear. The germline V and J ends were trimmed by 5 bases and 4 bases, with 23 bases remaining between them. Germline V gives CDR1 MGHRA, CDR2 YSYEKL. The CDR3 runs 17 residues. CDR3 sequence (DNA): TGCGCCAGCAGCGAGCCTCTTTGGGGAGGAGAAGGCTATGGCTACACCTTC. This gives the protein CASSEPLWGGEGYGYTF.

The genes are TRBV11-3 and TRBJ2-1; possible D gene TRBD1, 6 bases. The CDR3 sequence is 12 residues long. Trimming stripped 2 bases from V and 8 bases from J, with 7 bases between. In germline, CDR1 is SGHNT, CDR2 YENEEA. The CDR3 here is CASSLSGDEQFF. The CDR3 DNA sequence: TGTGCCAGCAGCTTATCAGGGGATGAGCAGTTCTTC.

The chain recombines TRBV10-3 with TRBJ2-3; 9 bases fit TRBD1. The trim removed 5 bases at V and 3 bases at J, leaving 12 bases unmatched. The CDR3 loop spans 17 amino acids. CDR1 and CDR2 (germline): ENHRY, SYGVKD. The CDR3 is CAISRNNRGRVTDTQYF. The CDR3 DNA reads TGTGCCATCAGTAGAAACAACAGGGGGCGTGTGACAGATACGCAGTATTTT.

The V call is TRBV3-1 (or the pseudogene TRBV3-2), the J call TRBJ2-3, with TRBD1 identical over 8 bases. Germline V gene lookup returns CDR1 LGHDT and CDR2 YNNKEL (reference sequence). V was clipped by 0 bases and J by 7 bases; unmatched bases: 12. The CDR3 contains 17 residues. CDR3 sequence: CASSQDPQGVGSNTQYF. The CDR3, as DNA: TGTGCCAGCAGCCAAGATCCACAGGGGGTCGGTAGTAATACGCAGTATTTT.

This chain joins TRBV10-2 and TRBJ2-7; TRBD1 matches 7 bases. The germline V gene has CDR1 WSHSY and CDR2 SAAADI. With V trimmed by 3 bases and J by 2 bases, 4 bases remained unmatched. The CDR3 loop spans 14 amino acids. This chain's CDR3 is CASSEQGNPYEQYF. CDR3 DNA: TGCGCCAGCAGTGAACAGGGGAATCCCTACGAGCAGTACTTC.

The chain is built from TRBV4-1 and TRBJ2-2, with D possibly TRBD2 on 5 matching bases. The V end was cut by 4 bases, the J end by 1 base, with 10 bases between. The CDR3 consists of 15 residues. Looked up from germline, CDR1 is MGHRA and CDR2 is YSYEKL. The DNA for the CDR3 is TGCGCCAGCAGCCTTCGGGGTGGGAACACCGGGGAGCTGTTTTTT. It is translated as CASSLRGGNTGELFF.

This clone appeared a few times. CDR3 residues: CASSPIIRDTEAFF. The CDR3 nucleotides read TGTGCCAGCTCACCAATTATTCGGGATACTGAAGCTTTCTTT. V and J are TRBV18 and TRBJ1-1; no clear D. The CDR3 is 14 residues long. Trimming shortened V by 2 bases and J by 5 bases, and 12 bases separated the two germline ends. The germline V gene encodes CDR1 KGHSH and CDR2 LQKENI.

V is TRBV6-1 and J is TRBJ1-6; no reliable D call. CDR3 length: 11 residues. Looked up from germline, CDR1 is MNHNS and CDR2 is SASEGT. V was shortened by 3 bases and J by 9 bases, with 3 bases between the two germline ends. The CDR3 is CASSDVSPLHF. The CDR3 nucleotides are TGTGCCAGCAGTGACGTTTCACCCCTCCACTTT.

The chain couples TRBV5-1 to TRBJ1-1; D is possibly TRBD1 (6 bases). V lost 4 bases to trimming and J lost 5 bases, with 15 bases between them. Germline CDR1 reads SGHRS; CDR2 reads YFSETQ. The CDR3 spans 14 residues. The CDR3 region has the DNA TGCGCCAGCAGCGGGACACGGGGAAGGACTGAAGCTTTCTTT. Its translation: CASSGTRGRTEAFF.

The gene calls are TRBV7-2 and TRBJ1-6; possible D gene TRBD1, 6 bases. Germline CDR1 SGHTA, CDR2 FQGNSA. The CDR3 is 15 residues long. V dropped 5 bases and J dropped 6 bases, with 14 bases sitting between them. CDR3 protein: CASSPGGGSNSPLHF. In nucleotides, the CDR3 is TGTGCCAGCAGCCCCGGTGGGGGCTCTAATTCACCCCTCCACTTT. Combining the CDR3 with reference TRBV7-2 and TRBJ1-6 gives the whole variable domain GAGVSQSPSNKVTEKGKDVELRCDPISGHTALYWYRQSLGQGLEFLIYFQGNSAPDKSGLPSDRFSAERTGGSVSTLTIQRTQQEDSAVYLCASSPGGGSNSPLHFGNGTRLTVT.

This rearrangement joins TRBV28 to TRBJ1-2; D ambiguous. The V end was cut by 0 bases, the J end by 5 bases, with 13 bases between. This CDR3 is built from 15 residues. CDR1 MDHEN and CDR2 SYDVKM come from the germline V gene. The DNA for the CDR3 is TGTGCCAGCAGTTTATGGGGAAGGACTCAATATGGCTACACCTTC. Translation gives CASSLWGRTQYGYTF.

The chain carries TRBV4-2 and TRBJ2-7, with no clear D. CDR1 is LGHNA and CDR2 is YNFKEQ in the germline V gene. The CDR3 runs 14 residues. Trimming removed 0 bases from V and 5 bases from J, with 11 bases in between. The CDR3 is CASSQDKAGDEQYF. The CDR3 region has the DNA TGTGCCAGCAGCCAAGATAAAGCAGGCGACGAGCAGTACTTC.

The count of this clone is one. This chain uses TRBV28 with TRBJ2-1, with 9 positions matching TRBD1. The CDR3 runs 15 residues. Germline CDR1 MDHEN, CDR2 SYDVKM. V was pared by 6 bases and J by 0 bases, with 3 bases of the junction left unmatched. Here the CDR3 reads CASSRQGGSYNEQFF. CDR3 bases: TGTGCCAGCAGCCGACAGGGGGGCTCCTACAATGAGCAGTTCTTC.

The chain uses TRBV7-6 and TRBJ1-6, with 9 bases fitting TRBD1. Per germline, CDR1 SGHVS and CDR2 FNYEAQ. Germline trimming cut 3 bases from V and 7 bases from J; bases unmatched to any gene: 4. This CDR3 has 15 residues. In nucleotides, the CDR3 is TGTGCCAGCAGCTTTTTCGGGACAGGGAATTCACCCCTCCACTTT. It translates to CASSFFGTGNSPLHF.

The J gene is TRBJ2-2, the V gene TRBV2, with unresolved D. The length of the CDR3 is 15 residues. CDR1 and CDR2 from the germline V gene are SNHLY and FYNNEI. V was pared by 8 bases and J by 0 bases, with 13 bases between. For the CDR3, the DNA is TGTGCCAGCCGTATCCAGTCAACGAACACCGGGGAGCTGTTTTTT. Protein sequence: CASRIQSTNTGELFF.

CDR3 in amino acids: CASVTDWVADTQYF. In DNA, the CDR3 is TGTGCCAGCGTGACTGACTGGGTTGCAGATACGCAGTATTTT. The chain carries TRBV18 and TRBJ2-3; D remains unclear. The germline V gene has CDR1 KGHSH and CDR2 LQKENI. V lost 8 bases and J 4 bases, leaving 16 bases between the germline ends. There are 14 residues in the CDR3.

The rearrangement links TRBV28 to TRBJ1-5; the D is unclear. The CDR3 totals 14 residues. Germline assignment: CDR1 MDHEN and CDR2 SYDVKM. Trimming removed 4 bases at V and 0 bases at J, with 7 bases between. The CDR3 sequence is CASSSLNSNQPQHF. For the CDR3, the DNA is TGTGCCAGCAGTTCCCTTAATAGCAATCAGCCCCAGCATTTT.

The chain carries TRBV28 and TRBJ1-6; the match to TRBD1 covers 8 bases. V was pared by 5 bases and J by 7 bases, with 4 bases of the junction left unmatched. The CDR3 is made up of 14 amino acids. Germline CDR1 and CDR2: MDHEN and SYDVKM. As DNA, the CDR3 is TGTGCCAGCAGTGGGGACAGGCGGAATTCACCCCTCCACTTT. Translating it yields CASSGDRRNSPLHF.